Below, 13 T cell receptor beta chains from the same sample are listed, as sequenced in a study of blood T cell repertoires in COVID-19. Only in-frame clones appear in the TCRdb table, and some are missing; sequencing was by immunoSEQ multiplex PCR. The sample consists of fewer than 200,000 clones, roughly 80% of them appearing once. Sequenced material: PBMCs or T cells enriched from blood (not recorded which). These receptors were collected from a man aged 50 to 59 who had recovered from COVID-19.

V is TRBV7-2 and J is TRBJ2-7, with 9 bases that match TRBD1. The junction had 3 bases not matched to a gene; V was cut back by 2 bases and J by 4 bases. Germline loops: CDR1 SGHTA, CDR2 FQGNSA. The CDR3 totals 14 residues. The CDR3 sequence: CASSLTGGYYEQYF. The CDR3 DNA is TGTGCCAGCAGCTTAACAGGGGGCTATTACGAGCAGTACTTC.

V is TRBV24-1 and J is TRBJ2-1; 7 positions agree with TRBD2. This CDR3 is 15 amino acids long. Looked up from germline, CDR1 is KGHDR and CDR2 is SFDVKD. V lost 6 bases to trimming and J lost 2 bases; unmatched junction nucleotides: 6. CDR3 residues: CATSSGSGTYNEQFF. The CDR3 DNA reads TGTGCCACCAGTTCGGGCAGCGGGACCTACAATGAGCAGTTCTTC.

V usage is TRBV27 and J usage is TRBJ1-6; possibly TRBD1 for D (5 bases). V lost 1 base and J lost 12, with 19 bases in between. CDR3 length: 16 amino acids. Germline assignment: CDR1 MNHEY and CDR2 SMNVEV (reference sequence). Here the CDR3 reads CASSLYNRPLRVPLHF. The CDR3 nucleotides are TGTGCCAGCAGTTTATACAACAGGCCATTAAGAGTACCCCTCCACTTT.

CDR3 sequence: CASSLTSGGAGELFF. CDR3 sequence (DNA): TGCGCCAGCAGCCTGACTAGCGGGGGGGCCGGGGAGCTGTTTTTT. The V and J genes are TRBV5-1 and TRBJ2-2; 14 nucleotides align to TRBD2. Per the germline V gene, CDR1 is SGHRS and CDR2 is YFSETQ. Trimming removed 4 bases from V and 6 bases from J; junction bases left unmatched: 2. CDR3 length equals 15 residues.

The chain joins TRBV7-6 to TRBJ1-2; the D gene is possibly TRBD1 (6 bases). V was pared by 1 base and J by 4 bases, with 16 bases between. The CDR3 consists of 16 residues. Germline V gene lookup returns CDR1 SGHVS and CDR2 FNYEAQ. CDR3: CASSLDQGLGVYGYTF. The CDR3 DNA reads as TGTGCCAGCAGCTTAGATCAGGGGTTGGGTGTCTATGGCTACACCTTC.

The chain couples TRBV29-1 to TRBJ1-4; D not certain. V was shortened by 2 bases and J by 4 bases, with 2 bases between the two germline ends. Germline-derived CDR1 and CDR2 are SQVTM and ANQGSEA. There are 11 residues in the CDR3. CDR3 region: CSVEHNEKLFF. DNA of the CDR3: TGCAGCGTTGAACATAATGAAAAACTGTTTTTT.

This clone has a single count. J is TRBJ2-7 and V is TRBV18; the match to TRBD2 covers 7 bases. The CDR3 runs 14 residues. V lost 6 bases to trimming and J lost 4 bases; unmatched junction nucleotides: 9. Germline CDR1 and CDR2: KGHSH and LQKENI. Here the CDR3 DNA reads TGTGCCAGCTCCCCCTCCGGGACTAATTACGAGCAGTACTTC. It specifies CASSPSGTNYEQYF.

The chain is built from TRBV5-1 and TRBJ1-1; the D is unclear. This CDR3 is 14 amino acids long. The V gene lost 0 bases and the J gene lost 1 base, with 7 bases spanning the gap. CDR1 and CDR2 from the germline V gene are SGHRS and YFSETQ. The CDR3 loop is CASSLEAGNTEAFF. CDR3 nucleotides: TGCGCCAGCAGCTTGGAAGCAGGGAACACTGAAGCTTTCTTT.

This chain links TRBV5-8 with TRBJ1-5, with D maybe TRBD1 (5 bases). Germline V gene lookup returns CDR1 SGHTS and CDR2 YDEGEE. V dropped 3 bases and J dropped 2 bases, with 12 bases sitting between them. The CDR3 length is 15 residues. The chain's CDR3 is CASSSGTRGNQPQHF. The CDR3 bases are TGTGCCAGCAGCTCCGGGACTCGGGGCAATCAGCCCCAGCATTTT.

J is TRBJ1-3 and V is TRBV30, with unresolved D. CDR1 and CDR2 (germline): GTSNPN, SVGIG (reference sequence). The CDR3 loop spans 14 amino acids. V shed 3 bases and J shed 0 bases, with 9 bases lying between them. The CDR3 is CAWRAGRSGNTIYF. DNA of the CDR3: TGTGCCTGGAGAGCGGGCCGCTCTGGAAACACCATATATTTT.

V gene TRBV3-1 (or the pseudogene TRBV3-2) combines with J gene TRBJ2-1; D is possibly TRBD2 (6 bases). The CDR3 runs 17 residues. Deletions cut 0 bases from V and 0 bases from J, with 12 bases between. Germline loops: CDR1 LGHDT, CDR2 YNNKEL (reference sequence). The CDR3 region has the DNA TGTGCCAGCAGCCAAGATTGGGAGGAAAGCTCCTACAATGAGCAGTTCTTC. Amino acid sequence: CASSQDWEESSYNEQFF.

CDR3 bases: TGTGCCAGCAGACCGGGACTAGCTGCCAATGAGCAGTTCTTC. It codes for CASRPGLAANEQFF. This chain connects TRBV6-5 to TRBJ2-1; 9 bases agree with TRBD2. Germline CDR1 MNHEY, CDR2 SVGAGI. J lost 6 bases, V lost 6 bases, and 6 bases had no gene match. The CDR3 loop spans 14 amino acids.

This clone was recorded only once. V usage is TRBV19 and J usage is TRBJ2-1, with TRBD1 matching 10 bases. The length of the CDR3 is 17 residues. Germline values: CDR1 LNHDA, CDR2 SQIVND (reference sequence). Trimming at V came to 2 bases and at J to 6 bases, leaving 10 bases not matched to a gene. The chain's CDR3 is CASSILSGTGVINEQFF. The CDR3 region has the DNA TGTGCCAGTAGTATACTATCCGGGACAGGGGTCATCAATGAGCAGTTCTTC. The full variable domain, completed using reference TRBV19 and TRBJ2-1, is DGGITQSPKYLFRKEGQNVTLSCEQNLNHDAMYWYRQDPGQGLRLIYYSQIVNDFQKGDIAEGYSVSREKKESFPLTVTSAQKNPTAFYLCASSILSGTGVINEQFFGPGTRLTVL.